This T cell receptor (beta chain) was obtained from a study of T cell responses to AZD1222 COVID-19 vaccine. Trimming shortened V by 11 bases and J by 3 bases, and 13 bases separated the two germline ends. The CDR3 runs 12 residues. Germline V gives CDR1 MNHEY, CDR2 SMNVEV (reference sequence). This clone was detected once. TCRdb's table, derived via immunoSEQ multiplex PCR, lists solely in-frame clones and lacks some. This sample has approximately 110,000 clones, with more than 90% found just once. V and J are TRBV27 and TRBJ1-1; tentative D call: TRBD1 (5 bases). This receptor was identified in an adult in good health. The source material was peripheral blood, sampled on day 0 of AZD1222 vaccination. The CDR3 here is CAAGTAHTEAFF. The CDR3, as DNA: TGTGCCGCCGGGACGGCTCACACTGAAGCTTTCTTT.